The 10 T cell receptor beta chains below all came from one sample that was sequenced in a study of PD-L1 blockade in urothelial cancer (dated by TCRdb to the late 2010s). Reading the label with the study, this specimen's time point is: pretreatment peripheral blood. The library was obtained by the immunoSEQ multiplex PCR assay. As stored in TCRdb, this immuneACCESS dataset retains in-frame rearrangements with V and J assigned. A fraction of the clones does not appear; measured against another copy, unresolved V genes explain less than half of the discrepancy, and the remainder lacks a known reason. The sample table lists more than 90,000 clones, more than 75% of them with a count of one. Of the sample, more than 1.5% falls within the top ten clones. Here the sequenced sample was PBMCs, taken around atezolizumab (anti-PD-L1) treatment. The source of these receptors is a man aged 60-69 years with urothelial cancer.

The chain links TRBV10-3 to TRBJ1-1; D is possibly TRBD1 (5 bases). The CDR3 sequence is 13 residues long. Germline CDR1 reads ENHRY; CDR2 reads SYGVKD. V was clipped by 7 bases and J by 0 bases, with 9 bases between them. The CDR3 sequence is CAITDTMNTEAFF. The CDR3 bases are TGTGCCATCACGGACACCATGAACACTGAAGCTTTCTTT.

The J gene is TRBJ1-2, the V gene TRBV7-9, with TRBD1 as a possible D gene (5 bases). The V gene's germline CDR1 is SEHNR and CDR2 FQNEAQ (reference sequence). The V end was cut by 1 base, the J end by 10 bases, with 16 bases between. The CDR3 has 14 residues. The CDR3 nucleotides read TGTGCCAGCAGCTTAGATGTACAGGCGCCTTACTACACCTTC. Amino acids: CASSLDVQAPYYTF.

The chain uses TRBV30 and TRBJ1-2, with a weak D call TRBD1 (6 bases). The CDR3 contains 14 residues. The V end lost 4 bases, the J end lost 4 bases, and 16 bases lay between the germline ends. Germline-derived CDR1 and CDR2 are GTSNPN and SVGIG (reference sequence). CDR3 amino acids: CAWTRRGLFYGYTF. Written as DNA, the CDR3 is TGTGCCTGGACGCGGCGGGGGCTCTTCTATGGCTACACCTTC.

V gene TRBV6-1 combines with J gene TRBJ2-2; D is undetermined. Trimming took 1 base from V and 0 from J, leaving 6 bases between them. CDR1 MNHNS and CDR2 SASEGT come from the germline V gene. The CDR3 totals 15 residues. The CDR3 bases are TGTGCCAGCAGTGAAGGGGCAGCGAACACCGGGGAGCTGTTTTTT. This codes for CASSEGAANTGELFF.

The chain uses TRBV5-5 and TRBJ2-7; D might be TRBD1 (7 bases). V was clipped by 4 bases and J by 4 bases, with 12 bases between them. The CDR3 loop spans 13 amino acids. Germline CDR1 SGHKS, CDR2 YYEKEE (reference sequence). The CDR3 DNA reads as TGTGCCAGCAGCCGACAGGGAGGTTACGAGCAGTACTTC. This translates into CASSRQGGYEQYF.

The chain has TRBV4-2 and TRBJ2-1; 7 bases line up with TRBD2. This CDR3 spans 16 amino acids. Trimming at V came to 1 base and at J to 8 bases, leaving 11 bases not matched to a gene. The germline V gene encodes CDR1 LGHNA and CDR2 YNFKEQ. As DNA, the CDR3 is TGTGCCAGCAGCCAAGGTAGCGGGTCACATAGCGATGAGCAGTTCTTC. It yields the protein CASSQGSGSHSDEQFF.

The chain uses TRBV19 and TRBJ1-4, with 8 bases aligning to TRBD1. Germline CDR1 reads LNHDA; CDR2 reads SQIVND (reference sequence). This CDR3 is 14 amino acids long. The trim removed 6 bases at V and 8 bases at J, leaving 8 bases unmatched. The CDR3 DNA sequence: TGTGCCAGTAGGCCACGGACAGGGAACGAAAAACTGTTTTTT. Translating it yields CASRPRTGNEKLFF.

At least ten counts were recorded for this clone. This rearrangement joins TRBV4-2 to TRBJ2-1; 7 bases agree with TRBD2. The CDR3 sequence is 11 residues long. Germline-derived CDR1 and CDR2 are LGHNA and YNFKEQ. The trim removed 4 bases at V and 9 bases at J, leaving 0 bases unmatched. The CDR3 DNA reads as TGTGCCAGCAGCCCGGGGGGTGAGCAGTTCTTC. This codes for CASSPGGEQFF.

This chain connects TRBV2 to TRBJ2-5; D not certain. V was shortened by 3 bases and J by 3 bases, with 8 bases between the two germline ends. The germline gives CDR1 SNHLY, CDR2 FYNNEI. The CDR3 is 13 amino acids. CDR3: CASSDVSKETQYF. DNA of the CDR3: TGTGCCAGCAGTGATGTTTCCAAAGAGACCCAGTACTTC.

V usage is TRBV7-3 and J usage is TRBJ2-1; D is unclear. Germline CDR1 is SGHTA and CDR2 is FQGTGA. The CDR3 extends over 15 amino acids. V gave up 0 bases and J gave up 7 bases, with 13 bases separating them. The CDR3 region has the DNA TGTGCCAGCAGCTTAACGGCGGCGTCGGGTAATGAGCAGTTCTTC. The encoded protein is CASSLTAASGNEQFF.